These 31 T cell receptor beta chains were sequenced from one sample in a study of blood T cell repertoires in COVID-19. Profiled with immunoSEQ multiplex PCR; TCRdb holds only in-frame clones, not every one. Here the sample spans about 43,000 clones, 65% to 85% being singletons. Material: peripheral blood. The receptors stem from an older man in a cohort sampled during active COVID-19.

The chain uses TRBV11-2 and TRBJ2-7, with no clear D. Trimming removed 0 bases at V and 6 bases at J, with 3 bases between. CDR3 length: 11 amino acids. CDR1 SGHAT and CDR2 FQNNGV come from the germline V gene. The DNA of the CDR3 is TGTGCCAGCAGCTTAGACAGCGAGCAGTACTTC. It translates to CASSLDSEQYF. The entire variable domain, with the rest obtained from reference TRBV11-2 and TRBJ2-7, is as follows: EAGVAQSPRYKIIEKRQSVAFWCNPISGHATLYWYQQILGQGPKLLIQFQNNGVVDDSQLPKDRFSAERLKGVDSTLKIQPAKLEDSAVYLCASSLDSEQYFGPGTRLTVT.

This clone appeared once. The chain carries TRBV5-1 and TRBJ1-5, with TRBD1 matching over 7 bases. J gave up 3 bases and V 0 bases, and 3 bases lay outside the gene matches. The CDR3 totals 15 residues. Per germline, CDR1 SGHRS and CDR2 YFSETQ. CDR3 sequence reads: CASSLAGQINQPQHF. CDR3 DNA: TGCGCCAGCAGCTTGGCGGGACAGATCAATCAGCCCCAGCATTTT.

The genes are TRBV6-5 and TRBJ1-2; D not certain. Trimming pared 7 bases from V and 0 bases from J, leaving 6 bases between. The germline gives CDR1 MNHEY, CDR2 SVGAGI. The length of the CDR3 is 12 residues. In DNA form, the CDR3 reads TGTGCCAGCAAGCAAGCTAACTATGGCTACACCTTC. Translated: CASKQANYGYTF.

This clone appeared once. CDR3 sequence (DNA): TGTGCCAGCATTAGGAGGAACACTGAAGCTTTCTTT. Residues: CASIRRNTEAFF. The chain employs TRBV6-4 and TRBJ1-1; D is undetermined. The CDR3 has 12 amino acids. Germline V gives CDR1 MRHNA, CDR2 SNTAGT. Trimming took off 7 bases at V and 1 base at J, with 7 bases between the two ends.

DNA of the CDR3: TGTGCCAGCAGCCAGGGGAGAGCGGGAGGTGCGGAGCAGTTCTTC. The encoded protein is CASSQGRAGGAEQFF. This chain uses TRBV7-2 with TRBJ2-1, with 9 positions matching TRBD2. The CDR3 contains 15 residues. V shed 5 bases and J 10 bases; nucleotides not matched to a gene: 12. CDR1 SGHTA and CDR2 FQGNSA come from the germline V gene.

The chain employs TRBV7-6 and TRBJ2-7, with 7 bases lining up with TRBD2. The CDR3 loop spans 16 amino acids. The trim removed 1 base at V and 3 bases at J, leaving 9 bases unmatched. Germline loops: CDR1 SGHVS, CDR2 FNYEAQ. The CDR3 DNA reads as TGTGCCAGCAGCTTAGAGGGCGGGACTATGGGCTACGAGCAGTACTTC. This gives the protein CASSLEGGTMGYEQYF. The complete variable domain, with remaining parts taken from reference TRBV7-6 and TRBJ2-7, reads GAGVSQSPRYKVTKRGQDVALRCDPISGHVSLYWYRQALGQGPEFLTYFNYEAQQDKSGLPNDRFSAERPEGSISTLTIQRTEQRDSAMYRCASSLEGGTMGYEQYFGPGTRLTVT.

This clone has only one observation. This rearrangement joins TRBV28 to TRBJ2-6, with a tentative D call TRBD2 (7 bases). CDR3 length equals 15 residues. Trimming removed 6 bases at V and 4 bases at J, with 13 bases between. Germline-derived CDR1 and CDR2 are MDHEN and SYDVKM. The CDR3 region is CASSLGGLGANVLTF. The DNA for the CDR3 is TGTGCCAGCAGCCTGGGGGGGCTCGGGGCCAACGTCCTGACTTTC.

The chain links TRBV5-1 to TRBJ2-3, with D possibly matching TRBD1 (6 bases). This CDR3 is built from 15 residues. V dropped 0 bases and J dropped 3 bases, with 11 bases sitting between them. Germline CDR1 SGHRS, CDR2 YFSETQ. The CDR3 DNA sequence: TGCGCCAGCAGCTTGGCCGGAGGACAGACAGATACGCAGTATTTT. Translation: CASSLAGGQTDTQYF.

This clone was recorded only once. The rearrangement links TRBV6-2 or TRBV6-3 to TRBJ2-7, with D unclear. The CDR3 runs to 11 residues. The V and J ends lost 5 bases and 3 bases respectively, with 5 bases between them. Germline CDR1 is MNHEY and CDR2 is SVGEGT. The CDR3 DNA follows: TGTGCCAGCAGTAGCCGCTACGAGCAGTACTTC. It yields the protein CASSSRYEQYF.

The CDR3 is CASSYGTGNTEAFF. The CDR3 coding sequence is TGTGCCAGCAGTTACGGGACAGGGAACACTGAAGCTTTCTTT. The chain has TRBV6-5 and TRBJ1-1, with TRBD1 matching 8 bases. The CDR3 is 14 residues long. The germline V gene has CDR1 MNHEY and CDR2 SVGAGI. The V segment lost 2 bases and the J segment 1 base; nucleotides outside the gene matches: 0.

The rearrangement uses TRBV29-1 and TRBJ2-5, with D unclear. Germline V lookup: CDR1 SQVTM, CDR2 ANQGSEA. This CDR3 has 13 amino acids. Trimming pared 4 bases from V and 5 bases from J, leaving 14 bases between. The CDR3 DNA reads as TGCAGCGTTGCACGAGTTCTTCGTGAGACCCAGTACTTC. Its protein is CSVARVLRETQYF. The complete variable domain, with remaining parts taken from reference TRBV29-1 and TRBJ2-5, reads SAVISQKPSRDICQRGTSLTIQCQVDSQVTMMFWYRQQPGQSLTLIATANQGSEATYESGFVIDKFPISRPNLTFSTLTVSNMSPEDSSIYLCSVARVLRETQYFGPGTRLLVL.

The V call is TRBV6-6, the J call TRBJ1-6, with 9 bases fitting TRBD1. The germline V gene has CDR1 MNHNY and CDR2 SVGAGI (reference sequence). There are 15 residues in the CDR3. V trimming: 10 bases; J trimming: 9 bases; junction bases outside the gene matches: 13. In DNA form, the CDR3 reads TGTGCCACAGTTCCCGGGGGACAGGGAAGTTCACCCCTCCACTTT. Residues: CATVPGGQGSSPLHF.

The J gene is TRBJ1-5, the V gene TRBV28; 9 positions match TRBD1. The trim removed 8 bases at V and 4 bases at J, leaving 12 bases unmatched. This CDR3 contains 16 residues. Germline CDR1 MDHEN, CDR2 SYDVKM. The DNA for the CDR3 is TGTGCCAGCTCTTCCCAAACAGGGGGCCGGAATCAGCCCCAGCATTTT. Translation: CASSSQTGGRNQPQHF.

The chain is built from TRBV5-1 and TRBJ2-3, with 7 bases fitting TRBD1. The CDR3 extends over 16 amino acids. Germline V CDR1 and CDR2: SGHRS, YFSETQ. After removal of 4 bases from V and 5 bases from J, the junction contained 13 bases not matched to a gene. The CDR3 is CASSPRQRGRGDTQYF. The DNA for the CDR3 is TGCGCCAGCAGCCCCCGTCAGAGGGGGCGAGGAGATACGCAGTATTTT. The variable domain in full, completed from reference TRBV5-1 and TRBJ2-3, reads KAGVTQTPRYLIKTRGQQVTLSCSPISGHRSVSWYQQTPGQGLQFLFEYFSETQRNKGNFPGRFSGRQFSNSRSEMNVSTLELGDSALYLCASSPRQRGRGDTQYFGPGTRLTVL.

CDR3 in DNA: TGCGCCAGCAGCTTGTGGACAGGGAGTGGCACTGAAGCTTTCTTT. Encoded protein: CASSLWTGSGTEAFF. This chain uses TRBV5-1 with TRBJ1-1, with 8 bases fitting TRBD1. Per germline, CDR1 SGHRS and CDR2 YFSETQ. After removal of 1 base from V and 4 bases from J, the junction contained 6 bases not matched to a gene. The CDR3 sequence is 15 residues long.

The chain joins TRBV19 to TRBJ2-1; 9 nucleotides line up with TRBD2. This CDR3 has 14 amino acids. Germline V lookup: CDR1 LNHDA, CDR2 SQIVND (reference sequence). Trimming removed 7 bases from V and 8 bases from J; junction bases left unmatched: 9. Here the CDR3 reads CASKLAGVGYEQFF. The CDR3 DNA sequence: TGTGCCAGTAAGTTAGCGGGAGTAGGTTATGAGCAGTTCTTC.

The genes are TRBV2 and TRBJ2-5; 12 bases fit TRBD2. Germline V gene sequence: CDR1 SNHLY, CDR2 FYNNEI. The CDR3 sequence is 15 residues long. With V trimmed by 5 bases and J by 4 bases, 5 bases remained unmatched. The chain's CDR3 is CASSFPSGGVETQYF. The CDR3 DNA reads as TGTGCCAGCAGTTTTCCTAGCGGGGGGGTAGAGACCCAGTACTTC.

The chain uses TRBV4-3 and TRBJ2-7; D gene uncertain. CDR1 is LGHNA and CDR2 is YSLEER in the germline V gene. V was trimmed by 0 bases and J by 0 bases, leaving 9 bases between them. The CDR3 contains 15 residues. DNA of the CDR3: TGCGCCAGCAGCCAAGAACCAAGAGGCTCCTACGAGCAGTACTTC. Amino acid sequence: CASSQEPRGSYEQYF.

This rearrangement joins TRBV5-1 to TRBJ1-6; 10 nucleotides line up with TRBD1. Per germline, CDR1 SGHRS and CDR2 YFSETQ. V lost 4 bases and J lost 10; bases outside the gene matches: 5. The CDR3 has 14 amino acids. DNA of the CDR3: TGCGCCAGCAGCGACAGGGGGCCTAGCTCACCCCTCCACTTT. Its translation is CASSDRGPSSPLHF. The entire variable domain, with the rest obtained from reference TRBV5-1 and TRBJ1-6, is as follows: KAGVTQTPRYLIKTRGQQVTLSCSPISGHRSVSWYQQTPGQGLQFLFEYFSETQRNKGNFPGRFSGRQFSNSRSEMNVSTLELGDSALYLCASSDRGPSSPLHFGNGTRLTVT.

The chain carries TRBV7-3 and TRBJ1-2, with 9 bases aligning to TRBD1. Germline V CDR1 and CDR2: SGHTA, FQGTGA. V gave up 6 bases and J gave up 8 bases; unmatched junction bases: 7. The CDR3 spans 13 residues. CDR3 DNA: TGTGCCAGCAGTCCTGACAGGGGGTCCGGCTACACCTTC. Protein: CASSPDRGSGYTF.

This clone turned up a few times. The V and J genes are TRBV7-2 and TRBJ2-3; the D is unclear. The CDR3 runs to 13 residues. V was clipped by 5 bases and J by 6 bases, with 12 bases between them. Germline V gene lookup returns CDR1 SGHTA and CDR2 FQGNSA. The CDR3 loop is CASSNNPSDTQYF. The CDR3 DNA follows: TGTGCCAGCAGCAACAATCCGTCTGATACGCAGTATTTT.

This clone was picked up a small number of times. This rearrangement joins TRBV19 to TRBJ1-1; possibly TRBD1 for D (5 bases). V lost 0 bases, J lost 0 bases, and 8 bases lay in between. Looked up from germline, CDR1 is LNHDA and CDR2 is SQIVND (reference sequence). CDR3 size: 15 residues. The CDR3 loop is CASSIDGGMNTEAFF. CDR3 DNA sequence: TGTGCCAGTAGTATAGACGGGGGGATGAACACTGAAGCTTTCTTT.

This chain uses TRBV5-4 with TRBJ1-2, with TRBD1 matching 11 bases. The ends lost 4 bases at V and 7 bases at J; junction bases unmatched: 6. CDR3 length: 14 residues. Germline loops: CDR1 SGHNT, CDR2 YYREEE (reference sequence). The CDR3 is CASSQGQGEGGYTF. For the CDR3, the DNA is TGTGCCAGCAGCCAGGGACAGGGGGAGGGTGGCTACACCTTC.

The V call is TRBV2, the J call TRBJ1-5; D unresolved. With 4 bases removed from V and 11 bases from J, the gap between germline ends came to 9 bases. Germline V gene lookup returns CDR1 SNHLY and CDR2 FYNNEI. The CDR3 spans 11 residues. In nucleotides, the CDR3 is TGTGCCAGCAGTGGAGGTTTGTCCCAGCATTTT. It codes for CASSGGLSQHF.

The chain is built from TRBV6-1 and TRBJ2-3; 12 bases match TRBD2. Looked up from germline, CDR1 is MNHNS and CDR2 is SASEGT. The CDR3 has 17 residues. V lost 4 bases, J lost 2 bases, and 7 bases stayed unmatched. This CDR3 is CASSALAGGLNTDTQYF. Here the CDR3 DNA reads TGTGCCAGCAGTGCCCTAGCGGGAGGGCTGAACACAGATACGCAGTATTTT.

In regard to this clone: At the DNA level, this CDR3 is encoded by other sequences in the same sample as well. This CDR3 is CASSRNRVTGELFF. CDR3 nucleotide sequence: TGTGCCAGCAGCCGAAACAGGGTGACCGGGGAGCTGTTTTTT. This chain connects TRBV14 to TRBJ2-2; weak D call: TRBD1 (6 bases). CDR3 length: 14 residues. V was pared by 4 bases and J by 5 bases, with 11 bases between. Germline CDR1 reads SGHDN; CDR2 reads FVKESK. Together with reference TRBV14 and TRBJ2-2, the CDR3 gives the full variable domain: EAGVTQFPSHSVIEKGQTVTLRCDPISGHDNLYWYRRVMGKEIKFLLHFVKESKQDESGMPNNRFLAERTGGTYSTLKVQPAELEDSGVYFCASSRNRVTGELFFGEGSRLTVL.

The V and J genes are TRBV27 and TRBJ1-6; no firm D call. Germline CDR1 reads MNHEY; CDR2 reads SMNVEV (reference sequence). V was cut by 0 bases and J by 9 bases, with 6 bases left in between. CDR3 size: 13 residues. The CDR3 DNA reads as TGTGCCAGCAGTTTATCTGGCAGTTCACCCCTCCACTTT. Translation: CASSLSGSSPLHF.

The V call is TRBV7-9, the J call TRBJ2-1; 8 bases match TRBD1. With 5 bases clipped from V and 9 bases from J, the junction kept 6 bases outside the gene matches. The CDR3 loop spans 13 amino acids. CDR1 is SEHNR and CDR2 is FQNEAQ in the germline V gene (reference sequence). CDR3: CASSAPGGPEQFF. CDR3 nucleotide sequence: TGTGCCAGCAGCGCCCCAGGGGGCCCTGAGCAGTTCTTC.

This chain uses TRBV7-8 with TRBJ2-3, with 16 nucleotides matching TRBD2. The V gene's germline CDR1 is SGHVS and CDR2 FQNEAQ. J gave up 3 bases and V 5 bases, and 5 bases lay outside the gene matches. The CDR3 loop spans 17 amino acids. The CDR3 sequence: CASSPSGLAGGTDTQYF. The CDR3, as DNA: TGTGCCAGCAGCCCTTCGGGACTAGCGGGAGGGACAGATACGCAGTATTTT. The full variable domain, in which reference TRBV7-8 and TRBJ2-3 provide the parts outside the CDR3, is GAGVSQSPRYKVAKRGQDVALRCDPISGHVSLFWYQQALGQGPEFLTYFQNEAQLDKSGLPSDRFFAERPEGSVSTLKIQRTQQEDSAVYLCASSPSGLAGGTDTQYFGPGTRLTVL.

In its sample, this clone was seen a few times. The rearrangement links TRBV30 to TRBJ2-7; D possibly corresponds to TRBD2 (5 bases). The V gene lost 0 bases and the J gene lost 6 bases, with 15 bases spanning the gap. The germline V gene encodes CDR1 GTSNPN and CDR2 SVGIG (reference sequence). There are 14 residues in the CDR3. CDR3 residues: CAWSVWRSRSEQYF. The CDR3 DNA reads TGTGCCTGGAGTGTCTGGAGGTCCAGATCCGAGCAGTACTTC.

This rearrangement joins TRBV5-1 to TRBJ2-7; TRBD1 matches 9 bases. V trimming: 4 bases; J trimming: 3 bases; junction bases outside the gene matches: 8. The CDR3 totals 15 residues. CDR1 and CDR2 from the germline V gene are SGHRS and YFSETQ. The CDR3 nucleotides read TGCGCCAGCAGCATTGCCGGGACAGGGTTCTACGAGCAGTACTTC. This gives the protein CASSIAGTGFYEQYF.